Following are 8 T cell receptor beta chains from one sample sequenced in a study of control samples from healthy donors and cancer patients (dated by TCRdb to about 2020). Library generation was performed with the immunoSEQ multiplex PCR assay. Held by TCRdb, this immuneACCESS table contains in-frame sequences only and omits some clones. Under half of the omission traces to an unresolved V gene where checked; the cause of the rest is unknown. The sample table holds around 75,000 clones, of which around 92% were seen once. Together, the top ten hold 5.8% of the sample. Material for sequencing was blood. These receptors were taken from a woman aged 55-69 years in good health.

The V call is TRBV28, the J call TRBJ2-7, with 7 bases aligning to TRBD1. The V gene end was trimmed by 7 bases and the J gene end by 0 bases; junction bases not matched to a gene: 6. Germline CDR1 reads MDHEN; CDR2 reads SYDVKM. This CDR3 is built from 14 residues. The chain's CDR3 is CASTSGQSSYEQYF. In DNA form, the CDR3 reads TGTGCCAGCACCTCGGGACAGAGCTCCTACGAGCAGTACTTC. Together with reference TRBV28 and TRBJ2-7, the CDR3 gives the full variable domain: DVKVTQSSRYLVKRTGEKVFLECVQDMDHENMFWYRQDPGLGLRLIYFSYDVKMKEKGDIPEGYSVSREKKERFSLILESASTNQTSMYLCASTSGQSSYEQYFGPGTRLTVT.

This clone has a single count. The chain recombines TRBV9 with TRBJ2-5; 8 bases match TRBD2. The CDR3 contains 16 residues. Trimming at V came to 1 base and at J to 2 bases, leaving 7 bases not matched to a gene. CDR1 is SGDLS and CDR2 is YYNGEE in the germline V gene. The CDR3 sequence: CASSVTSGRVQETQYF. The DNA for the CDR3 is TGTGCCAGCAGCGTAACAAGCGGGAGAGTTCAAGAGACCCAGTACTTC.

The chain has TRBV5-1 and TRBJ2-5; a possible D gene is TRBD1 (6 bases). The CDR3 contains 15 residues. Germline V gene lookup returns CDR1 SGHRS and CDR2 YFSETQ. The V gene lost 0 bases and the J gene lost 3 bases, with 12 bases spanning the gap. The chain's CDR3 is CASSLAWTAKETQYF. The CDR3 region has the DNA TGCGCCAGCAGCTTGGCCTGGACAGCGAAAGAGACCCAGTACTTC.

This rearrangement joins TRBV6-6 to TRBJ1-5; the match to TRBD1 covers 8 bases. V was pared by 6 bases and J by 3 bases, with 4 bases of the junction left unmatched. The CDR3 spans 14 residues. Germline V CDR1 and CDR2: MNHNY, SVGAGI (reference sequence). This CDR3 is CASRRTGTNQPQHF. As DNA, the CDR3 is TGTGCCAGCAGACGGACAGGGACCAATCAGCCCCAGCATTTT.

The CDR3 protein is CASSLLDTANTGELFF. The CDR3 DNA is TGTGCCAGCAGCTTATTGGACACCGCGAACACCGGGGAGCTGTTTTTT. This chain uses TRBV7-6 with TRBJ2-2; maybe TRBD1 (5 bases). Germline V gene sequence: CDR1 SGHVS, CDR2 FNYEAQ. The germline V and J ends were trimmed by 2 bases and 0 bases, with 10 bases remaining between them. CDR3 size: 16 residues.

The gene calls are TRBV19 and TRBJ1-3; D is ambiguous. The CDR3 extends over 14 amino acids. Per the germline V gene, CDR1 is LNHDA and CDR2 is SQIVND (reference sequence). Between the trimmed V and J ends, which lost 6 bases and 2 bases, there was a span of 11 bases. CDR3 DNA sequence: TGTGCCAGTAGCCGAGGTGGAACTGGAAACACCATATATTTT. Translation: CASSRGGTGNTIYF.

This rearrangement joins TRBV5-1 to TRBJ2-7; TRBD1 aligns across 9 bases. This CDR3 region has 13 residues. The V gene's germline CDR1 is SGHRS and CDR2 YFSETQ. V gave up 3 bases and J gave up 7 bases; unmatched junction bases: 5. The CDR3 DNA reads as TGCGCCAGCAGCTCACAGGGGGCTGGGGAGCAGTACTTC. Translation: CASSSQGAGEQYF.

This clone was seen a single time. The chain carries TRBV7-9 and TRBJ2-3; a possible D gene is TRBD2 (5 bases). V was clipped by 1 base and J by 2 bases, with 16 bases between them. This CDR3 is 17 amino acids long. Germline lookup yields CDR1 SEHNR and CDR2 FQNEAQ (reference sequence). The CDR3 DNA reads as TGTGCCAGCAGCTTAGGGGTGGGAGTACTTGACACAGATACGCAGTATTTT. This encodes CASSLGVGVLDTDTQYF.